This T cell receptor beta chain was identified during a study of blood T cells in healthy people across ages. This CDR3 comprises 16 residues. Trimming cost V 2 bases and J 2 bases, with 10 bases left between them. Per germline, CDR1 MNHEY and CDR2 SVGAGI. All donors came from Russia, were Caucasian and healthy, and spanned ages roughly 6 to 95. Every donor provided roughly 9.1 milliliters of peripheral blood. As regards this clonotype: Its antigen remains unidentified.

Next came a second PCR, run for roughly 6 to 11 cycles, which used a sample-barcoded 5' primer along with a J-beta primer mix. TCRdb independently ran MiXCR on the 5' RACE reads; one entry per CDR3 protein. The repertoire has about 1.5 million distinct CDR3 sequences, about 45% of them found once; the top ten carry around 4%. Study outcomes and limitations: Diversity estimates drawn from one million T cells were deemed underestimates. Donor CMV status, an unknown factor, possibly confounded changes in expanded clonotypes.

The gene calls are TRBV6-5 and TRBJ2-6, with D possibly being TRBD1 (5 bases). Sequencing was performed on blood. This receptor was identified in a woman under 30 in good health. The CDR3 DNA reads TGTGCCAGCAGTTACGAGTCAGGGACTGGGGCCAACGTCCTGACTTTC. Encoded protein: CASSYESGTGANVLTF.